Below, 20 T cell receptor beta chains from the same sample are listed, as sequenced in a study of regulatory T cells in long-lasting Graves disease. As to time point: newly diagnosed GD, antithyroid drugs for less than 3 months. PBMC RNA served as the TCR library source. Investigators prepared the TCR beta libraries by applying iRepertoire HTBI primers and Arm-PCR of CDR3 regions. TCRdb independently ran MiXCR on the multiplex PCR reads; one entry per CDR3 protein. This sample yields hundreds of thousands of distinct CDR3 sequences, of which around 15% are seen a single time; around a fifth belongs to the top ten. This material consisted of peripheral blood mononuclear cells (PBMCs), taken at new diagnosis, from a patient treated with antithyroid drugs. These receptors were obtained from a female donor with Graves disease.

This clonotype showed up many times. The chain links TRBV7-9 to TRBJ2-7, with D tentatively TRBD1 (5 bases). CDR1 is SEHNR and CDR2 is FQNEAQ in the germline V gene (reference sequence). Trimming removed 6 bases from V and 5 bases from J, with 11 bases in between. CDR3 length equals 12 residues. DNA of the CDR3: TGTGCCAGCAGTCCTGACAGCCACGAGCAGTACTTC. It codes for CASSPDSHEQYF.

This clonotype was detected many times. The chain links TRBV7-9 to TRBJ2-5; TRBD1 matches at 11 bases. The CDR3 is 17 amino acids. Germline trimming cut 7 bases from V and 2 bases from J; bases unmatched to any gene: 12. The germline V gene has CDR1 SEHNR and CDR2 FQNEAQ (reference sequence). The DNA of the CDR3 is TGTGCCAGCACCCTGGTAGGGGACAGGGGGAAACAAGAGACCCAGTACTTC. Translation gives CASTLVGDRGKQETQYF.

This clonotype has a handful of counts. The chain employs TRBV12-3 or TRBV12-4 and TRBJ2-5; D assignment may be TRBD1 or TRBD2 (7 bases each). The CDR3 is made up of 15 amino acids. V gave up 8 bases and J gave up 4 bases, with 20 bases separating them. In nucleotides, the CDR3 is TGTGCCAGCGCGACCCAGGGGGGGGCTTCAGAGACCCAGTACTTC. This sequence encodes CASATQGGASETQYF.

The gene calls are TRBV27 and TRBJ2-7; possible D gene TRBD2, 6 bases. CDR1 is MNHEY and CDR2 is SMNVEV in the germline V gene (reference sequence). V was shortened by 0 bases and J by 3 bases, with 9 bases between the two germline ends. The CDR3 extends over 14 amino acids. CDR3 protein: CASSLSGSGYEQYF. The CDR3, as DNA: TGTGCCAGCAGTTTATCGGGTAGCGGCTACGAGCAGTACTTC.

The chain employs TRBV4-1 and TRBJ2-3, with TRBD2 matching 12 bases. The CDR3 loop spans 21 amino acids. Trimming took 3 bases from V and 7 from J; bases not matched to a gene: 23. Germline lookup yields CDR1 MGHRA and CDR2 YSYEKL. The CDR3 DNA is TGCGCCAGCAGCCACCCGCTCCCTAGCGGGAGGGCTAATCCCCCCCTCAATACGCAGTATTTT. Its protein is CASSHPLPSGRANPPLNTQYF.

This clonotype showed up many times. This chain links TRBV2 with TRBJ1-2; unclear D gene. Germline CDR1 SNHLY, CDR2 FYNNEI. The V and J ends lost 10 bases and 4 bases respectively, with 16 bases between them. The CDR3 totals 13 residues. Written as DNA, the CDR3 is TGTGCCATCCTGACTGGAATCGTCTATGGCTACACCTTC. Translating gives CAILTGIVYGYTF.

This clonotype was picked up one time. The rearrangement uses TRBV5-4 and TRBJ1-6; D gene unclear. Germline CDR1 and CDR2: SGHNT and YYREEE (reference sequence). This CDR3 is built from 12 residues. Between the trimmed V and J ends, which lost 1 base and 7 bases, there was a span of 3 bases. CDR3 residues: CASSLSNSPLHF. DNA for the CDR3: TGTGCCAGCAGCTTGTCCAATTCACCCCTCCACTTT. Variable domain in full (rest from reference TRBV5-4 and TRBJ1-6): ETGVTQSPTHLIKTRGQQVTLRCSSQSGHNTVSWYQQALGQGPQFIFQYYREEENGRGNFPPRFSGLQFPNYSSELNVNALELDDSALYLCASSLSNSPLHFGNGTRLTVT.

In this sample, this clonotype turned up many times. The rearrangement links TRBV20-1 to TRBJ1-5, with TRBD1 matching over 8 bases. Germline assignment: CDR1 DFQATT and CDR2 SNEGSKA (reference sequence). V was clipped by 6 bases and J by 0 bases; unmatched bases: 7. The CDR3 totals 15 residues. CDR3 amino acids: CSALTGAHSNQPQHF. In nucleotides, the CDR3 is TGCAGTGCGCTGACAGGGGCCCATAGCAATCAGCCCCAGCATTTT.

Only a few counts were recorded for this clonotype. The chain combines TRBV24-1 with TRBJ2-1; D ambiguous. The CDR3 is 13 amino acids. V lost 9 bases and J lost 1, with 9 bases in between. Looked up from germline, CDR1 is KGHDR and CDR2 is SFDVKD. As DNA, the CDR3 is TGTGCCACCGAAGCAAGGTCCTACAATGAGCAGTTCTTC. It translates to CATEARSYNEQFF.

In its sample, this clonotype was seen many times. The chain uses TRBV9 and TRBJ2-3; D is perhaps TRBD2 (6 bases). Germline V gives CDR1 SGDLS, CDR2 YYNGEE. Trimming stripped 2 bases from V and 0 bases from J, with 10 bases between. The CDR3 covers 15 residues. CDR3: CASSVGDSSTDTQYF. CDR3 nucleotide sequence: TGTGCCAGCAGCGTTGGGGACTCTAGCACAGATACGCAGTATTTT.

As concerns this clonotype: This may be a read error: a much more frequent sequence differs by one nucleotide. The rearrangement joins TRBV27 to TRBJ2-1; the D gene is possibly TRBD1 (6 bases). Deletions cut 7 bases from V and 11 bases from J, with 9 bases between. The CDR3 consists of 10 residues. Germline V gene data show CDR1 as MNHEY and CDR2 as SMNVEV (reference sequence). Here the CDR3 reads CASKQGKQFF. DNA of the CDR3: TGTGCCAGCAAACAGGGAAAGCAGTTCTTC.

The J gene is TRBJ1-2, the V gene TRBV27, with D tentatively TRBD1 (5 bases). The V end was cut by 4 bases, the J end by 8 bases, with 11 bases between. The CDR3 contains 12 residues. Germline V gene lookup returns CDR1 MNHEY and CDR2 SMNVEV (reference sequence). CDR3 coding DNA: TGTGCCAGCAGTTCCTCAGGGCGCGGCTACACCTTC. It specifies CASSSSGRGYTF.

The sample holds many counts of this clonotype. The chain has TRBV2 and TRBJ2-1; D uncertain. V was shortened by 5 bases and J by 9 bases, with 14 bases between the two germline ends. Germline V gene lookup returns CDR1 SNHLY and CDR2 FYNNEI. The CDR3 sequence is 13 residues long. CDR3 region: CASSPASQGEQFF. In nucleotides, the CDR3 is TGTGCCAGCAGTCCGGCATCACAAGGTGAGCAGTTCTTC.

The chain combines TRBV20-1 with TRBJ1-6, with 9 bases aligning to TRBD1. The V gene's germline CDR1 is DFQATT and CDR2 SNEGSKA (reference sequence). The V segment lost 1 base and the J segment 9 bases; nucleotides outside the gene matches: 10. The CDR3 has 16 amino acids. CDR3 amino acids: CSARAITGGGSSPLHF. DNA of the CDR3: TGCAGTGCTAGAGCAATCACAGGGGGCGGAAGTTCACCCCTCCACTTT.

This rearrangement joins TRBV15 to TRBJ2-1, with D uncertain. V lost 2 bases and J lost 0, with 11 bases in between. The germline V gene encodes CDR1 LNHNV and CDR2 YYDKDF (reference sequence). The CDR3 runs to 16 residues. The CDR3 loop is CATSRISFSSYNEQFF. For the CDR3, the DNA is TGTGCCACCAGCAGAATTTCATTTAGCTCCTACAATGAGCAGTTCTTC.

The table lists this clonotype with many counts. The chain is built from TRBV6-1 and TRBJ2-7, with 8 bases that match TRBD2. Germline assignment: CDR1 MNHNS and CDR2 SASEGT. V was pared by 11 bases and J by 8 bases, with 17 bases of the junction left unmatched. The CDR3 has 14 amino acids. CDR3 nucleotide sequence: TGTGCCTGCGCTGGAGCGGGGGATCCGAACAAGCAGTACTTC. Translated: CACAGAGDPNKQYF.

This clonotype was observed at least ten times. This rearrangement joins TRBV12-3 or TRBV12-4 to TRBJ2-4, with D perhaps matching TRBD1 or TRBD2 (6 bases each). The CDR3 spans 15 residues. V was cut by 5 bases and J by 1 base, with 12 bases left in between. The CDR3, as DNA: TGTGCCAGCAGTCACGAGGGGGGTGCCAAAAACATTCAGTACTTC. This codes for CASSHEGGAKNIQYF.

This chain's CDR3 is CASSPVTGYHEQYF. Here the CDR3 DNA reads TGTGCCAGCAGCCCAGTGACAGGGTACCACGAGCAGTACTTC. The J gene is TRBJ2-7, the V gene TRBV9; 7 nucleotides match TRBD1. The V gene's germline CDR1 is SGDLS and CDR2 YYNGEE. V lost 4 bases to trimming and J lost 5 bases; unmatched junction nucleotides: 9. The CDR3 loop spans 14 amino acids.

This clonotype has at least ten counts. The CDR3 sequence is CSVMPVLYGYTF. CDR3 nucleotide sequence: TGCAGCGTTATGCCAGTCCTCTATGGCTACACCTTC. The chain is built from TRBV29-1 and TRBJ1-2, with D unclear. The CDR3 runs 12 residues. Between the trimmed V and J ends, which lost 5 bases and 4 bases, there was a span of 11 bases. In germline, CDR1 is SQVTM, CDR2 ANQGSEA.

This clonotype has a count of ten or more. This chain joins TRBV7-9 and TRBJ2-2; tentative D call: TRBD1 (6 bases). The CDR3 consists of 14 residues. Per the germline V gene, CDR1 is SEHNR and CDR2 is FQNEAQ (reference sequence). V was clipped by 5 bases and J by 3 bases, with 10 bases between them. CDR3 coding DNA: TGTGCCAGCAGCGGAAACAGGGACACCGGGGAGCTGTTTTTT. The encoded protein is CASSGNRDTGELFF.